The source of this T cell receptor beta chain is a study of T-cell memory formation after mild COVID-19. At the level of the study: Largely, TCR clusters stayed within a single donor.

From 5'RACE with constant-segment primers came TCR alpha and TCR beta cDNA libraries that carried sample barcodes and UMIs. A single record per CDR3 protein comes from TCRdb applying MiXCR to the 5' RACE reads. Found here are about 160,000 distinct CDR3 sequences, roughly 28% of them singletons; the top ten hold around 12%. This clonotype was observed a few times. Sequences were obtained from PBMCs or a T cell subset sorted from them (not recorded which). The clonotype was recovered from an adult woman who had mild COVID-19 (a few samples of this study predate the infection). Cell type and time point are not known.

This chain's CDR3 is CASSVDRGGSYGYTF. Written as DNA, the CDR3 is TGTGCCAGCAGCGTCGACAGGGGAGGTAGCTATGGCTACACCTTC. The chain combines TRBV9 with TRBJ1-2; TRBD1 matches at 8 bases. V shed 2 bases, J shed 4 bases, and the junction held 7 bases outside the gene matches. Germline CDR1 reads SGDLS; CDR2 reads YYNGEE. CDR3 size: 15 residues.